In this sample, the clone carrying this T cell receptor beta chain turned up a few times. V was shortened by 9 bases and J by 2 bases, with 11 bases between the two germline ends. This CDR3 contains 12 residues. TCR beta cDNA came from roughly 0.45 ug total RNA, primed with a constant-region primer. Three-round nested multiplex PCR performed with slightly modified ARM-PCR produced the TCR beta libraries. A C-beta reverse primer and TRBV1-TRBV30 forward primers served in each of the first two PCR rounds, at about 10 cycles apiece. TCRdb independently ran MiXCR on the multiplex PCR reads; one entry per CDR3 protein. Here the sample spans roughly 200,000 distinct CDR3 sequences, 70% to 90% being singletons. The sample originates from a study of tumor-infiltrating lymphocytes in primary liver carcinoma. The study co-extracted DNA and RNA from 20-30 mg of unsorted bulk tissue.

Sequenced: tumor tissue from primary liver carcinoma. V gene TRBV12-3 or TRBV12-4 combines with J gene TRBJ2-7; D uncertain. The TCR comes from a man aged 40-49 years with primary liver carcinoma and hepatitis B virus infection. The chain's CDR3 is CASSRSAYEQYF. The CDR3 region has the DNA TGTGCCAGTAGTCGCTCGGCCTACGAGCAGTACTTC.